This TCR beta chain was captured in a study of blood T cell repertoires in COVID-19. Study summary: Researchers got acute and convalescent COVID-19 samples from the United States, Italy and Spain. T cells, B-cell-depleted T cells, or PBMCs provided the cDNA or gDNA that served as material.

Profiling relied on immunoSEQ multiplex PCR, and the TCRdb table lists in-frame clones only, not all of them. In the table there are 55,000 to 80,000 clones, roughly four fifths of which are singletons. There are 13 residues in the CDR3. Trimming cost V 7 bases and J 7 bases; bases outside gene matches: 9. Germline V gene lookup returns CDR1 MNHEY and CDR2 SVGAGI. Material: peripheral blood. The chain combines TRBV6-5 with TRBJ1-2, with 7 positions matching TRBD1. This clonotype was sampled from a man aged 65 to 79 with acute or convalescent COVID-19. Here the CDR3 reads CASNPGGDSGYTF. The CDR3 DNA reads TGTGCCAGCAACCCGGGGGGGGACAGTGGCTACACCTTC.